Below, one T cell receptor (beta chain) is given with its context. This specimen comes from a study of control samples from healthy donors and cancer patients. The CDR3 sequence is 15 residues long. Germline trimming cut 7 bases from V and 2 bases from J; bases unmatched to any gene: 9. Germline V CDR1 and CDR2: LNHDA, SQIVND (reference sequence). TCRdb's table, derived via immunoSEQ multiplex PCR, lists solely in-frame clones and lacks some. The sample includes around 80,000 clones, roughly 89% of them seen just once. The chain has TRBV19 and TRBJ1-2; 8 bases line up with TRBD1. This receptor was taken from a man aged 50 or older in good health. Sequenced: blood. The CDR3 is CASTPTGQGNYGYTF. In DNA form, the CDR3 reads TGTGCCAGTACCCCTACCGGACAGGGCAACTATGGCTACACCTTC.